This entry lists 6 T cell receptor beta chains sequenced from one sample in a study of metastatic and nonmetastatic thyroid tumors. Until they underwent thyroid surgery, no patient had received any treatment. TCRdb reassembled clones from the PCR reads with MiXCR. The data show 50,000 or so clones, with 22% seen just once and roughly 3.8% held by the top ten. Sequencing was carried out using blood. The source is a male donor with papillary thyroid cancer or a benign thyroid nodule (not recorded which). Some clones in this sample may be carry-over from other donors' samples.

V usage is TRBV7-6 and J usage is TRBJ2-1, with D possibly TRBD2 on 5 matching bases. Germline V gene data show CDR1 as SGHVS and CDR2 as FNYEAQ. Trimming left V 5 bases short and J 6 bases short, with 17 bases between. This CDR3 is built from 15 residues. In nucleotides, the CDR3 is TGTGCCAGCAGCCCAGGCAGCGGCCCGTGCAATGAGCAGTTCTTC. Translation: CASSPGSGPCNEQFF.

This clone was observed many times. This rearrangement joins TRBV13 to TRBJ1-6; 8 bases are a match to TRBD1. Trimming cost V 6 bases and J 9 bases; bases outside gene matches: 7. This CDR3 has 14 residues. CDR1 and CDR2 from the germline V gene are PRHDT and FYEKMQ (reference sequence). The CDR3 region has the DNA TGTGCCAGCAGATCTGCAGGGGGCGCTTCACCCCTCCACTTT. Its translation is CASRSAGGASPLHF.

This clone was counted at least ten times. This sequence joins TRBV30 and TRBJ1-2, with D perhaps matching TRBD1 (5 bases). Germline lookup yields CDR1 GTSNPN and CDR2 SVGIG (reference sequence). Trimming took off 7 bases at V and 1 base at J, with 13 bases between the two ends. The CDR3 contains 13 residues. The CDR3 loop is CASAGKGNYGYTF. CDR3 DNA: TGTGCCTCCGCAGGGAAGGGTAACTATGGCTACACCTTC.

CDR3 bases: TGTGCCAGCACCCTAACTAGCGGGGCCTCCGATGAGCAGTTCTTC. This codes for CASTLTSGASDEQFF. This rearrangement joins TRBV6-2 or TRBV6-3 to TRBJ2-1; 10 bases agree with TRBD2. V lost 7 bases, J lost 8 bases, and 11 bases stayed unmatched. CDR3 size: 15 residues. Germline CDR1 reads MNHEY; CDR2 reads SVGEGT.

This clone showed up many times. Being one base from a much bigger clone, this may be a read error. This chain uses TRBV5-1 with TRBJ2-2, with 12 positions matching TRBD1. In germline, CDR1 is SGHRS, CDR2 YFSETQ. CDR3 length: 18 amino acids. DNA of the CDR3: TGCGCCAGCAGCCCGCCTCGGGGTCGGGACAGGGGGCACGGGGAGCTGGTTTTT. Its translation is CASSPPRGRDRGHGELVF.

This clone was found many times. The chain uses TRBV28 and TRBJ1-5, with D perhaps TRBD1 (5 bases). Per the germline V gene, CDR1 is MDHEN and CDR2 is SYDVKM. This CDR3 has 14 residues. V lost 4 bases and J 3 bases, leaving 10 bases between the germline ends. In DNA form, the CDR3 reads TGTGCCAGCAGTTATGACAGCTTCAATCAGCCCCAGCATTTT. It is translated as CASSYDSFNQPQHF.